This T cell receptor beta chain came from a study of blood T cell repertoires in COVID-19. About the research overall: There were acute and convalescent COVID-19 samples, and they came from the United States, Italy and Spain. Sources were T cells, B-cell-depleted T cells, or PBMCs; the material itself was cDNA or gDNA.

The CDR3 is made up of 13 amino acids. V gave up 6 bases and J gave up 0 bases, with 8 bases separating them. In the original processing: How many nucleated cells were present was estimated from reference gene primer amplification. TCRdb's copy holds only in-frame clones and misses some; the assay was immunoSEQ multiplex PCR. The V and J calls and the clone size are those of that table, but D and trimming were determined from the DNA. The sample lists about 130,000 clones, approximately 83% occurring once. This chain joins TRBV12-3 or TRBV12-4 and TRBJ1-1; D unclear. Sequencing was performed on peripheral blood. The clonotype comes from a man aged 40-49 years with active or convalescent COVID-19. CDR3 bases: TGTGCCAGCAGAGGAGTTTTGAACACTGAAGCTTTCTTT. As protein: CASRGVLNTEAFF.